This TCR beta chain is from a study of tissue T cells after allogeneic stem cell transplantation (dated by TCRdb to 2022 to 2024). Study-wide context: When multiple samples of a tissue existed, pathologist review of H&E sections prioritized samples with histologically apparent lymphocytes for sequencing. The study profiled TCR beta repertoires across many tissues from research autopsies of patients with and without GVHD, plus mouse models of GVHD. The human part of the study was a prospective observational study with no blinding and no randomization.

Preparation of the library involved the immunoSEQ multiplex PCR assay. TCRbeta CDR3 sequencing was performed at survey depth by Adaptive Biotechnologies, and CDR3 sequences, V/J genes, productive frequency and template counts were reported. TCR beta CDR3 regions were amplified from genomic DNA rather than RNA. The authors' analysis ran thus. Pairwise repertoire overlap between tissues was quantified with Jensen-Shannon divergence, where 1 means complete divergence and 0 identical. Tissues were clustered by single-linkage agglomerative hierarchical clustering of pairwise JSD values and displayed as dendrograms. GLIPH2 was applied to all patient samples using simulation_depth 1000, kmer_min_depth 3, and cdr3_length_cutoff 8, and only groups with more than two unique CDR3s were retained. In a standardized tissue-overlap score, Jaccard GLIPH-group overlap across patients was extrapolated to a standard repertoire size of 1000 clones. Associations of diversity with clinical or experimental variables used linear mixed-effect models with tissue fixed effects and individual random effects. TCRdb limited this immuneACCESS table to in-frame rearrangements with V and J called. A share of clones is missing; checked studies link under half to unresolved V genes, and the rest is unexplained. From that table come the V and J calls and clone size; the DNA was used to work out D and trimming. For this sample there are under 7,000 clones; about 73% appear just once. Roughly 7% of the sample is held by the ten biggest clonotypes.

In light of the paper, this sample's time point label describes: human tissue collected at research (rapid) autopsy. Three non-HCT comparator patients who had other cancers, at least five GI tract samples, and no known GI disease at death were chosen retrospectively. Autopsy tissues, which were obtained after a median post-mortem interval of approximately 8.8 hours, included GI sites from esophagus to rectum, liver, skin and lymphoid organs including spleen. Autopsy specimens were bisected, with one portion flash-frozen in liquid nitrogen and the remainder formalin-fixed, and GI outer muscle layers were removed. Genomic DNA was extracted from frozen tissues using the Mag-Bind Blood & Tissue DNA HDQ 96 Kit on a Chemagic 360 or the DNeasy Blood & Tissue Kit. Because of concern about red blood cell contamination, the extracted DNA went through further purification with the Genomic DNA Clean & Concentrator-25 kit.

The research as a whole found: The patient cohort was small and clinically heterogeneous, and sampling depth was acknowledged as a limitation. In both patients and mice, only a limited portion of the TCR repertoire detected in tissues was captured by blood and spleen T cells. No blood samples were available from the non-GVHD comparator patients. Within patients, how anatomically similar tissues were was a major factor shaping TCR repertoire composition, regardless of disease or transplant status. The study did not establish which tissue TCRs were alloreactive or antigen-specific, and some clones may have been host cells that persisted. Few T cell clones were found to be shared across patients, but shared repertoire signatures across patients were revealed in a tissue-specific fashion by motif-based clustering.

In the germline V gene, CDR1 corresponds to MDHEN and CDR2 to SYDVKM. From the cysteine up to the phenylalanine, the CDR3 has a length of 15 residues. The CDR3 DNA has 45 bases and is translated from base 1. A note on this clone: Its antigen has not been determined. The junction and the germline gene differ at one end; a read error may be behind it.

Recombination joined TRBV28 with TRBJ2-7; TRBD2 lines up with 14 middle nucleotides. Sequencing was performed on tissue from the rectum, taken at autopsy. The TCR sequence derives from a woman between 18 and 49 years old with breast cancer. In nucleotide form, the sequence is TGTGCCAGCAGCGCGCCCATAAGACTAGCGGGAGGGCGGGACTTC. It is translated as CASSAPIRLAGGRDF.